The 25 T cell receptor beta chains given below trace back to one sample, sequenced in a study of blood T cell repertoires in COVID-19. Clones were read by immunoSEQ multiplex PCR, and TCRdb kept only the in-frame ones, dropping some. The table lists about 210,000 clones, roughly four fifths of them singletons. Specimen: peripheral blood. These receptors were obtained from a woman of 80 years or more with COVID-19, enrolled during active disease.

The chain couples TRBV10-3 to TRBJ2-7; the match to TRBD1 covers 9 bases. The V segment lost 6 bases and the J segment 8 bases; nucleotides outside the gene matches: 5. This CDR3 comprises 12 residues. Germline CDR1 reads ENHRY; CDR2 reads SYGVKD. This CDR3 reads CAIRPGTGKQYF. The CDR3 bases are TGTGCCATCAGACCCGGGACAGGGAAGCAGTACTTC.

The chain joins TRBV6-1 to TRBJ1-2; TRBD1 aligns across 8 bases. The CDR3 contains 14 residues. V lost 2 bases to trimming and J lost 4 bases; unmatched junction nucleotides: 3. Germline-derived CDR1 and CDR2 are MNHNS and SASEGT. CDR3 nucleotides: TGTGCCAGCAGTGAAACCGGGACAGGCTATGGCTACACCTTC. Its translation is CASSETGTGYGYTF.

The CDR3 region is CASSLIGGDTEAFF. The CDR3 region has the DNA TGTGCCAGCAGCTTAATCGGTGGAGACACTGAAGCTTTCTTT. The chain links TRBV7-8 to TRBJ1-1; no firm D call. The CDR3 is 14 amino acids. Germline CDR1 SGHVS, CDR2 FQNEAQ. Trimming took 2 bases from V and 3 from J, leaving 10 bases between them.

In regard to this clone: Other DNA sequences of this sample code for an identical CDR3. This chain connects TRBV28 to TRBJ1-2, with D uncertain. CDR1 and CDR2 (germline): MDHEN, SYDVKM. Trimming took off 3 bases at V and 5 bases at J, with 7 bases between the two ends. The CDR3 has 12 amino acids. Written as DNA, the CDR3 is TGTGCCAGCAGTTTGGGCAGTTATGGCTACACCTTC. This encodes CASSLGSYGYTF.

This chain joins TRBV15 and TRBJ1-2; a possible D gene is TRBD1 (5 bases). Germline-derived CDR1 and CDR2 are LNHNV and YYDKDF (reference sequence). With 5 bases removed from V and 1 base from J, the gap between germline ends came to 11 bases. The CDR3 contains 14 residues. The CDR3 loop is CATSYRQGNYGYTF. The CDR3 DNA sequence: TGTGCCACCAGCTATCGGCAGGGTAACTATGGCTACACCTTC.

This rearrangement joins TRBV7-3 to TRBJ2-2, with 10 nucleotides matching TRBD2. CDR1 is SGHTA, CDR2 FQGTGA, per germline. The CDR3 runs 17 residues. The V gene end was trimmed by 3 bases and the J gene end by 7 bases; junction bases not matched to a gene: 11. CDR3 in amino acids: CASSLGPAGGPDGELFF. CDR3 in DNA: TGTGCCAGCAGCTTGGGCCCAGCGGGAGGGCCCGACGGGGAGCTGTTTTTT.

The CDR3 is CASSPGVLGGNTIYF. The CDR3 DNA sequence: TGTGCCAGCAGCCCGGGTGTTCTCGGTGGAAACACCATATATTTT. The gene calls are TRBV7-2 and TRBJ1-3, with D unresolved. With 5 bases removed from V and 3 bases from J, the gap between germline ends came to 14 bases. The CDR3 has 15 amino acids. In germline, CDR1 is SGHTA, CDR2 FQGNSA.

This clone was seen once. The gene calls are TRBV3-1 (or the pseudogene TRBV3-2) and TRBJ1-5; the match to TRBD1 covers 8 bases. J lost 7 bases, V lost 3 bases, and 5 bases had no gene match. There are 14 residues in the CDR3. Germline values: CDR1 LGHDT, CDR2 YNNKEL (reference sequence). In DNA form, the CDR3 reads TGTGCCAGCAGCCAGTCAGGGGGCGACCAGCCCCAGCATTTT. This translates into CASSQSGGDQPQHF.

The V call is TRBV4-2, the J call TRBJ2-5; TRBD2 is a possible D gene (6 bases). Germline CDR1 is LGHNA and CDR2 is YNFKEQ. This CDR3 contains 15 residues. V was trimmed by 0 bases and J by 1 base, leaving 9 bases between them. The CDR3 nucleotides read TGTGCCAGCAGCCAAGATAGGACTACCCAAGAGACCCAGTACTTC. Its protein is CASSQDRTTQETQYF.

CDR3 in DNA: TGTGCCAGCACCTCCAGGAGGGAAGCTTTCTTT. Protein product: CASTSRREAFF. The rearrangement uses TRBV27 and TRBJ1-1, with D unresolved. This CDR3 comprises 11 residues. Looked up from germline, CDR1 is MNHEY and CDR2 is SMNVEV (reference sequence). Trimming left V 7 bases short and J 8 bases short, with 11 bases between.

V and J are TRBV5-1 and TRBJ2-3; a possible D gene is TRBD1 (6 bases). V shed 4 bases and J shed 6 bases, with 21 bases lying between them. This CDR3 has 16 residues. Per germline, CDR1 SGHRS and CDR2 YFSETQ. The CDR3 DNA is TGCGCCAGCAGCACCTCCGGGCAGGGGTTGGTGGATACGCAGTATTTT. Protein: CASSTSGQGLVDTQYF.

The chain is built from TRBV18 and TRBJ2-3, with D maybe TRBD2 (5 bases). Germline CDR1 reads KGHSH; CDR2 reads LQKENI. The ends were cut back, 4 bases at V and 0 bases at J, with 17 bases in the middle. The CDR3 consists of 17 residues. The CDR3 nucleotides are TGTGCCAGCTCACGATTCCTTGGGAGCGCTAGCACAGATACGCAGTATTTT. Translated: CASSRFLGSASTDTQYF. Full variable domain (missing parts from reference TRBV18 and TRBJ2-3): NAGVMQNPRHLVRRRGQEARLRCSPMKGHSHVYWYRQLPEEGLKFMVYLQKENIIDESGMPKERFSAEFPKEGPSILRIQQVVRGDSAAYFCASSRFLGSASTDTQYFGPGTRLTVL.

The chain combines TRBV3-1 (or the pseudogene TRBV3-2) with TRBJ1-6; D call uncertain. With 1 base removed from V and 6 bases from J, the gap between germline ends came to 7 bases. The CDR3 contains 14 residues. Germline assignment: CDR1 LGHDT and CDR2 YNNKEL (reference sequence). Here the CDR3 DNA reads TGTGCCAGCAGCCAAGGAGACACTAATTCACCCCTCCACTTT. Its translation: CASSQGDTNSPLHF.

The V gene is TRBV10-3, the J gene TRBJ1-1; D unresolved. V lost 1 base, J lost 4 bases, and 10 bases lay in between. Germline V lookup: CDR1 ENHRY, CDR2 SYGVKD. This CDR3 is built from 14 residues. The CDR3 here is CAISEYRFGTEAFF. The CDR3 region has the DNA TGTGCCATCAGTGAGTACAGATTCGGCACTGAAGCTTTCTTT.

This clone was seen a few times. The chain joins TRBV6-1 to TRBJ1-5, with no clear D. This CDR3 region has 15 residues. CDR1 and CDR2 from the germline V gene are MNHNS and SASEGT. Trimming pared 1 base from V and 0 bases from J, leaving 7 bases between. DNA of the CDR3: TGTGCCAGCAGTGAAGACAGTTATAGCAATCAGCCCCAGCATTTT. This codes for CASSEDSYSNQPQHF.

J is TRBJ2-3 and V is TRBV5-1, with 11 bases identical to TRBD1. V shed 4 bases, J shed 2 bases, and the junction held 3 bases outside the gene matches. CDR1 SGHRS and CDR2 YFSETQ come from the germline V gene. The CDR3 totals 15 residues. The CDR3 region has the DNA TGCGCCAGCAGCGGACAGGGGGCCCTCACAGATACGCAGTATTTT. It specifies CASSGQGALTDTQYF. The whole variable domain, remainder taken from reference TRBV5-1 and TRBJ2-3, is KAGVTQTPRYLIKTRGQQVTLSCSPISGHRSVSWYQQTPGQGLQFLFEYFSETQRNKGNFPGRFSGRQFSNSRSEMNVSTLELGDSALYLCASSGQGALTDTQYFGPGTRLTVL.

The chain is built from TRBV10-3 and TRBJ2-1; the D is unclear. The CDR3 has 15 residues. Trimming removed 0 bases at V and 1 base at J, with 7 bases between. In germline, CDR1 is ENHRY, CDR2 SYGVKD. For the CDR3, the DNA is TGTGCCATCAGTGAGTCGACATCTTCCTACAATGAGCAGTTCTTC. Protein: CAISESTSSYNEQFF.

The genes are TRBV3-1 (or the pseudogene TRBV3-2) and TRBJ2-7; 8 bases line up with TRBD2. The CDR3 totals 15 residues. The ends lost 4 bases at V and 3 bases at J; junction bases unmatched: 8. Germline V gene data show CDR1 as LGHDT and CDR2 as YNNKEL (reference sequence). The CDR3 region is CASSPTSAVYYEQYF. For the CDR3, the DNA is TGTGCCAGCAGCCCGACTAGCGCCGTATACTACGAGCAGTACTTC.

This clone was recorded a few times. The chain uses TRBV28 and TRBJ2-5, with a possible D match to TRBD2 (6 bases). The CDR3 is made up of 13 amino acids. The ends were cut back, 8 bases at V and 5 bases at J, with 15 bases in the middle. Germline CDR1 is MDHEN and CDR2 is SYDVKM. As DNA, the CDR3 is TGTGCCAGCGGTCGGCGGGGAAGTGAGACCCAGTACTTC. It codes for CASGRRGSETQYF.

The rearrangement uses TRBV7-2 and TRBJ1-1, with 7 bases that match TRBD1. The CDR3 has 14 amino acids. Trimming at V came to 2 bases and at J to 4 bases, leaving 4 bases not matched to a gene. CDR1 SGHTA and CDR2 FQGNSA come from the germline V gene. CDR3 in DNA: TGTGCCAGCAGCTTACAGGGGGTTTTCACTGAAGCTTTCTTT. The encoded protein is CASSLQGVFTEAFF.

J is TRBJ1-2 and V is TRBV6-5, with unresolved D. The germline V gene encodes CDR1 MNHEY and CDR2 SVGAGI. This CDR3 region has 14 residues. Trimming removed 6 bases from V and 2 bases from J, with 13 bases in between. The CDR3 nucleotides are TGTGCCAGCAGCCGCGGTGGCTCAAACTATGGCTACACCTTC. Translating it yields CASSRGGSNYGYTF.

This sequence joins TRBV15 and TRBJ2-4, with 9 bases aligning to TRBD2. With 1 base clipped from V and 1 base from J, the junction kept 5 bases outside the gene matches. This CDR3 spans 17 amino acids. Germline V gene lookup returns CDR1 LNHNV and CDR2 YYDKDF (reference sequence). The CDR3 region is CATSRGLAGAAKNIQYF. Here the CDR3 DNA reads TGTGCCACCAGCAGAGGTTTAGCGGGGGCGGCCAAAAACATTCAGTACTTC.

The CDR3 coding sequence is TGTGCCAGCAGAATGACGGGGGGCCACGAGCAGTACTTC. The encoded protein is CASRMTGGHEQYF. V and J are TRBV11-2 and TRBJ2-7; maybe TRBD2 (7 bases). The V gene lost 6 bases and the J gene lost 5 bases, with 14 bases spanning the gap. Germline values: CDR1 SGHAT, CDR2 FQNNGV. CDR3 length equals 13 residues.

To note about this clone: The CDR3 end shows no conserved phenylalanine or tryptophan, and so a read error is likely. J is TRBJ1-1 and V is TRBV5-4; tentative D call: TRBD1 (6 bases). Deletions cut 4 bases from V and 5 bases from J, with 15 bases between. CDR3 size: 14 residues. Germline loops: CDR1 SGHNT, CDR2 YYREEE (reference sequence). The CDR3, as DNA: TGTGCCAGCAGCCTGCCCTTAGGGGGAACTGAAGCTTTCCTT. Translating gives CASSLPLGGTEAFL.

For this clone: Other DNA sequences in this sample translate to the same CDR3. The V call is TRBV5-1, the J call TRBJ2-2, with 12 positions matching TRBD2. The V gene's germline CDR1 is SGHRS and CDR2 YFSETQ. This CDR3 contains 15 residues. V shed 3 bases, J shed 4 bases, and the junction held 1 base outside the gene matches. CDR3 sequence: CASSSLAGGTGELFF. As DNA, the CDR3 is TGCGCCAGCAGCTCACTAGCGGGGGGCACCGGGGAGCTGTTTTTT.